The sample holds many counts of the clone carrying this TCR beta chain. The data derive from a study of T-cell reconstitution after alpha-beta-depleted transplantation in children. Preparing the TCRbeta library involved the use of unique molecular identifiers. TCRdb re-derived calls from the PCR reads in MiXCR, one entry per CDR3 protein. The data hold more than 450,000 distinct CDR3 sequences, with around 18% observed a single time. The material sequenced was PBMCs from the stem cell graft donor, taken from the stem cell graft. The clonotype was recovered from a human donor who donated a stem cell graft to a child with acute lymphoblastic leukemia.

The CDR3 DNA reads as TGTGCCAGCAGCGACCTACCCGGGACTAGGAATGAGCAGTTCTTC. This encodes CASSDLPGTRNEQFF. The chain links TRBV27 to TRBJ2-1; 8 nucleotides line up with TRBD2. With 6 bases clipped from V and 7 bases from J, the junction kept 11 bases outside the gene matches. This CDR3 region has 15 residues. Germline V lookup: CDR1 MNHEY, CDR2 SMNVEV (reference sequence).